This T cell receptor (beta chain) was captured in a study of blood T cell repertoires in COVID-19. Study context: COVID-19 samples collected from the United States, Italy and Spain covered acute and convalescent phases. Sample material is recorded as cDNA or gDNA derived from T cells, B-cell-depleted T cells, or PBMCs.

Sequencing was performed with immunoSEQ multiplex PCR; in TCRdb, only in-frame clones are kept and a portion is missing. The sample records tens of thousands of clones, over 70% being singletons. Germline values: CDR1 SGHNT, CDR2 YYREEE (reference sequence). The CDR3 spans 16 residues. V was pared by 1 base and J by 6 bases, with 14 bases between. The V and J genes are TRBV5-4 and TRBJ1-6; D not resolved. This receptor was taken from a woman between 45 and 65 years old with acute or convalescent COVID-19. Sequencing was carried out using peripheral blood. The CDR3 sequence: CASSLPGEGGNSPLHF. The CDR3 region has the DNA TGTGCCAGCAGCTTGCCCGGCGAGGGTGGTAATTCACCCCTCCACTTT.